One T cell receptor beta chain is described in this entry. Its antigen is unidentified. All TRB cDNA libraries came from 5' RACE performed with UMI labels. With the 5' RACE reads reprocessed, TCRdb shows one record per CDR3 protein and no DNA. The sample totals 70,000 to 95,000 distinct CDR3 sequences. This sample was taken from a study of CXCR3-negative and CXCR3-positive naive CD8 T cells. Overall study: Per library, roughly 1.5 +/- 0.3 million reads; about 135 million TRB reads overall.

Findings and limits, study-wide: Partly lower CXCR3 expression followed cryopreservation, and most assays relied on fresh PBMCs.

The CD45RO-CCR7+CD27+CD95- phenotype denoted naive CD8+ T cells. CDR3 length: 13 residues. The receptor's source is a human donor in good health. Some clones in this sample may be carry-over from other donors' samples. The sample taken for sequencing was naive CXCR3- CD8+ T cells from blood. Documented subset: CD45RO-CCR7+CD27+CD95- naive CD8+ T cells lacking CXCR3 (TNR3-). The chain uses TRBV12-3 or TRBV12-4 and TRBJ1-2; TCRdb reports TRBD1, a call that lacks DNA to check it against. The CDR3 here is CASSAGTLAGYTF.